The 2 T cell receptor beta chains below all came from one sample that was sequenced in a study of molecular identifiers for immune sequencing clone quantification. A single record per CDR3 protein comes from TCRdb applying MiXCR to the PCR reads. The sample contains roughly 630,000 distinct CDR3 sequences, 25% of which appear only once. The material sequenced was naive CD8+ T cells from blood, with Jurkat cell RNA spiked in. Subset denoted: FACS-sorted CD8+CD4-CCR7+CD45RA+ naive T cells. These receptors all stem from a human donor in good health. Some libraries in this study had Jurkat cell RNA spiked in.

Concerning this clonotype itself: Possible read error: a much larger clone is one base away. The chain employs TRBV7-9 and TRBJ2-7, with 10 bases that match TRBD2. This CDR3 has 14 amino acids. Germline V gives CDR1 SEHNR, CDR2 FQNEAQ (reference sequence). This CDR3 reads CASSSGLASYEQHF. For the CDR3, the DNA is TGTGCCAGCAGCTCGGGACTAGCGAGCTACGAGCAGCACTTC.

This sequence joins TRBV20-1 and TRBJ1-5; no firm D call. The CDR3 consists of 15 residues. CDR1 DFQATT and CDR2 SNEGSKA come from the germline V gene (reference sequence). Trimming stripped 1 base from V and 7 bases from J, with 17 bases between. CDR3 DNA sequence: TGCAGTGCTAGAGGGCCGGGCCTGAGGAGGCAGCCCCAGCATTTT. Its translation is CSARGPGLRRQPQHF.